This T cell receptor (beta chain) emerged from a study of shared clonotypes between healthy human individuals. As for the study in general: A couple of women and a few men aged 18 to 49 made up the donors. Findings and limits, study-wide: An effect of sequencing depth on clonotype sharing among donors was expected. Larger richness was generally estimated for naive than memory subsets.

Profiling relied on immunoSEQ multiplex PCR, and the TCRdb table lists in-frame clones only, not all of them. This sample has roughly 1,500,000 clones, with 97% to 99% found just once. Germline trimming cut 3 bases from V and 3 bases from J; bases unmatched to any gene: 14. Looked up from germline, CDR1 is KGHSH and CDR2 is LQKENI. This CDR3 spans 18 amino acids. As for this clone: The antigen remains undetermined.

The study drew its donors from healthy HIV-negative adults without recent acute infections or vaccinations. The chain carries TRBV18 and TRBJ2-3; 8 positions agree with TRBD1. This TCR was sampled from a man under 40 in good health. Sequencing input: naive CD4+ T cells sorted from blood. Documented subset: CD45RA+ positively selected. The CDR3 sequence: CASSPSARGRPTTDTQYF. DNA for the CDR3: TGTGCCAGCTCACCCTCGGCCAGGGGGCGTCCCACAACAGATACGCAGTATTTT.